The 16 T cell receptor beta chains below were found in one sample sequenced in a study of lymphopenia after photon versus proton radiotherapy. This table comes from immunoSEQ multiplex PCR, and its TCRdb copy is limited to in-frame clones, with some not included. Among 25,000 to 30,000 clones listed, around 85% were seen once. Source: peripheral blood, taken from a patient treated with photon-based radiotherapy. The receptors stem from a man aged 50-59 years with gastric cancer.

This chain uses TRBV2 with TRBJ2-7, with D possibly matching TRBD2 (6 bases). There are 13 residues in the CDR3. V was pared by 3 bases and J by 1 base, with 7 bases between. The germline gives CDR1 SNHLY, CDR2 FYNNEI. In DNA, the CDR3 is TGTGCCAGCAGTGAGGGGGGATCCTACGAGCAGTACTTC. Its translation is CASSEGGSYEQYF.

V usage is TRBV6-6 and J usage is TRBJ1-6; D perhaps matches TRBD1 (5 bases). The CDR3 length is 11 residues. Germline loops: CDR1 MNHNY, CDR2 SVGAGI (reference sequence). Deletions cut 8 bases from V and 10 bases from J, with 9 bases between. The CDR3, as DNA: TGTGCCAGCGGGACTCGCTCACCCCTCCACTTT. Amino acid sequence: CASGTRSPLHF.

This chain uses TRBV7-9 with TRBJ1-4; no clear D. With 3 bases removed from V and 3 bases from J, the gap between germline ends came to 11 bases. CDR1 and CDR2 (germline): SEHNR, FQNEAQ (reference sequence). This CDR3 contains 15 residues. This chain's CDR3 is CASSFVGSSNEKLFF. CDR3 DNA: TGTGCCAGCAGCTTCGTCGGAAGTTCTAATGAAAAACTGTTTTTT.

In this sample, this clone turned up a few times. The chain couples TRBV10-2 to TRBJ2-7; 11 bases are a match to TRBD1. Germline lookup yields CDR1 WSHSY and CDR2 SAAADI. This CDR3 spans 14 amino acids. V dropped 6 bases and J dropped 7; count of bases not matched to a gene: 8. The DNA for the CDR3 is TGCGCCAGCAGCGTCGGACAGGGGGCTTTGGAGCAGTACGTC. It encodes CASSVGQGALEQYV.

This chain uses TRBV6-5 with TRBJ1-2, with unresolved D. Trimming stripped 8 bases from V and 8 bases from J, with 15 bases between. The CDR3 sequence is 12 residues long. The germline V gene has CDR1 MNHEY and CDR2 SVGAGI. In DNA, the CDR3 is TGTGCCAGCGACCCGGGGAGGTTCGGCTACACCTTC. Encoded protein: CASDPGRFGYTF.

V is TRBV6-5 and J is TRBJ2-5; TRBD2 matches 8 bases. The ends lost 6 bases at V and 5 bases at J; junction bases unmatched: 11. This CDR3 is 15 amino acids long. Germline V CDR1 and CDR2: MNHEY, SVGAGI. The CDR3 DNA follows: TGTGCCAGCAGCCCCACGGGGGGGCAATTGGAGACCCAGTACTTC. It specifies CASSPTGGQLETQYF.

The rearrangement joins TRBV12-5 to TRBJ1-6; possibly TRBD1 for D (6 bases). The CDR3 spans 14 residues. V shed 5 bases and J shed 6 bases, with 11 bases lying between them. Looked up from germline, CDR1 is LGHNT and CDR2 is FRNRAP. CDR3 sequence (DNA): TGTGCTAGTGGTCCAGGGGTTGGTAATTCACCCCTCCACTTT. Translating it yields CASGPGVGNSPLHF.

On this clone: The junction departs from the called germline gene at one end, perhaps through a read error. The V call is TRBV6-4, the J call TRBJ2-1; 8 nucleotides agree with TRBD2. The V gene's germline CDR1 is MRHNA and CDR2 SNTAGT. CDR3 size: 15 residues. The CDR3 nucleotides are TGTGCCAGCAGTGAAACTGCGGGGGGCTACGATGAGCAGTTCTTC. Its translation: CASSETAGGYDEQFF.

This sequence joins TRBV6-1 and TRBJ2-1; 8 bases are a match to TRBD1. CDR3 size: 14 residues. The ends lost 6 bases at V and 8 bases at J; junction bases unmatched: 9. Germline loops: CDR1 MNHNS, CDR2 SASEGT. The CDR3 DNA reads as TGTGCCAGCAGCCGGGACAGGAGCGGCTATGAGCAGTTCTTC. Translation gives CASSRDRSGYEQFF.

The genes are TRBV18 and TRBJ1-4; weak D call: TRBD1 (5 bases). The CDR3 totals 16 residues. The germline CDR1 and CDR2 sequences are KGHSH and LQKENI. Trimming took 6 bases from V and 1 from J, leaving 15 bases between them. The CDR3 coding sequence is TGTGCCAGCTCCCAACTCGGGGCCGGAACTAATGAAAAACTGTTTTTT. It specifies CASSQLGAGTNEKLFF. Full variable domain (rest looked up from reference TRBV18 and TRBJ1-4): NAGVMQNPRHLVRRRGQEARLRCSPMKGHSHVYWYRQLPEEGLKFMVYLQKENIIDESGMPKERFSAEFPKEGPSILRIQQVVRGDSAAYFCASSQLGAGTNEKLFFGSGTQLSVL.

This chain connects TRBV7-2 to TRBJ1-5, with D unresolved. Per the germline V gene, CDR1 is SGHTA and CDR2 is FQGNSA. V lost 2 bases, J lost 5 bases, and 7 bases lay in between. This CDR3 has 13 residues. Here the CDR3 reads CASSLQRDQPQHF. As DNA, the CDR3 is TGTGCCAGCAGCTTACAGCGGGATCAGCCCCAGCATTTT.

This sequence joins TRBV4-3 and TRBJ1-2; TRBD1 might be the D (6 bases). Germline loops: CDR1 LGHNA, CDR2 YSLEER. CDR3 length equals 15 residues. Trimming took 0 bases from V and 5 from J, leaving 13 bases between them. The CDR3 DNA reads as TGCGCCAGCAGCCAAGAAGCAAGGGGGTCATATGGCTACACCTTC. Protein sequence: CASSQEARGSYGYTF.

This clone was seen a few times. The V and J genes are TRBV6-5 and TRBJ2-7; perhaps TRBD1 as D (5 bases). This CDR3 has 14 residues. CDR1 is MNHEY, CDR2 SVGAGI, per germline. The ends were cut back, 0 bases at V and 5 bases at J, with 11 bases in the middle. For the CDR3, the DNA is TGTGCCAGCAGTTACTCGGGGTTACAGGACGAGCAGTACTTC. It yields the protein CASSYSGLQDEQYF.

The rearrangement joins TRBV4-1 to TRBJ2-3, with TRBD2 matching over 12 bases. Germline loops: CDR1 MGHRA, CDR2 YSYEKL. The V segment lost 3 bases and the J segment 7 bases; nucleotides outside the gene matches: 11. CDR3 length equals 17 residues. For the CDR3, the DNA is TGCGCCAGCAGCCAGGAGGGGTCTAGCGGGGGGGCCTATACGCAGTATTTT. Translating gives CASSQEGSSGGAYTQYF.

This chain joins TRBV7-8 and TRBJ1-5; possible D gene TRBD1, 5 bases. Trimming cost V 1 base and J 4 bases, with 14 bases left between them. The CDR3 extends over 16 amino acids. Germline V gives CDR1 SGHVS, CDR2 FQNEAQ. CDR3 region: CASSLGVTRVNQPQHF. CDR3 coding DNA: TGTGCCAGCAGCTTAGGGGTTACCAGGGTAAATCAGCCCCAGCATTTT.

The chain joins TRBV27 to TRBJ1-3, with D perhaps TRBD1 (5 bases). Trimming stripped 3 bases from V and 3 bases from J, with 6 bases between. The germline CDR1 and CDR2 sequences are MNHEY and SMNVEV (reference sequence). The CDR3 totals 13 residues. The CDR3 region is CASSFRDGNTIYF. CDR3 in DNA: TGTGCCAGCAGTTTCAGGGATGGAAACACCATATATTTT.